This T cell receptor beta chain was recorded in a study of blood T cell repertoires in COVID-19. Study in general: PBMCs, B-cell-depleted T cells, or T cells provided the cDNA or gDNA that made up the material.

The junction had 2 bases not matched to a gene; V was cut back by 1 base and J by 5 bases. The CDR3 length is 15 residues. The V gene's germline CDR1 is LGHNA and CDR2 YNFKEQ. Clones were sequenced by immunoSEQ multiplex PCR, and TCRdb holds only the in-frame ones, with some missing. The sample includes about 240,000 clones, approximately 80% of them seen just once. The clonotype originates from a woman older than 75 with acute or convalescent COVID-19. The chain combines TRBV4-2 with TRBJ1-6; the match to TRBD1 covers 7 bases. What was sequenced was peripheral blood. The CDR3 is CASSQGQGHNSPLHF. CDR3 coding DNA: TGTGCCAGCAGCCAAGGACAGGGCCATAATTCACCCCTCCACTTT.